This TCR beta chain originates from a study of graft-versus-host responses after intestinal transplantation (dated by TCRdb to the early 2020s). Turning to the overall study: Recipients received multivisceral, liver-intestinal, or isolated intestinal transplants. Anti-thymocyte globulin induction was given to all recipients, followed by maintenance tacrolimus and steroids for 2 to 3 years. After intestinal transplantation, graft-versus-host and host-versus-graft alloreactive T cell clones in the graft, circulation and bone marrow were tracked using bulk TCR-beta CDR3 sequencing. To identify alloreactive clones, pre-transplant mixed lymphocyte reaction products were sequenced and then compared with unstimulated pre-transplant donor and recipient T cells. The cohort enrolled about two dozen intestinal transplant recipients, one of whom was a retransplant, and a few patients without pretransplant specimens were excluded. Donor T cell macrochimerism was defined as a peak of at least 4% donor T cells among recipient peripheral blood mononuclear cells. Rather than being sequenced by the commercial service, samples from a few later patients were sequenced in-house on an Illumina MiSeq and processed with MiXCR.

The CDR3 sequence holds 17 residues, the cysteine and phenylalanine included. Here the CDR3 DNA is all that survives: 51 bases in frame from base 1. The junction shows trimming of 2 bases on V and 0 bases on J, and the gene matches do not reach 6 bases of it. Sequences SGHRS (CDR1) and YFSETQ (CDR2) are obtained from the germline V gene. This clone has just one count. Its binding antigen is unknown. The record has no base qualities; no much larger clone is one base away. The paper's findings and limits, for the study overall: Early after transplant, peak levels of circulating GvH clones were associated with declines in HvG clones. Conclusions were limited by the relatively low number and heterogeneity of intestinal transplant patients. GvH clones turned up in recipient bone marrow, with some appearing earlier in ileal mucosa or blood, a pattern consistent with an intestinal mucosal origin. Patients with donor T cell macrochimerism had high GvH to HvG T cell clonal ratios in their allografts.

Receptor libraries were prepared by the immunoSEQ multiplex PCR assay. For most patients, genomic DNA was isolated with the Qiagen DNeasy Blood and Tissue Kit and sent frozen to Adaptive Biotechnologies for TCR sequencing. High-throughput TCR-beta CDR3 sequencing of genomic DNA from most patients was performed by Adaptive Biotechnologies. As for how the authors treated the data: Adaptive's ImmunoSEQ software was the source of the TCR sequencing data for 18 patients, while a few other patients were processed with MiXCR and VDJtools. To correct CD4 versus CD8 sorting errors, any sequence found in both subsets at a frequency ratio below 5:1 was removed. CDR3 nucleotide sequences shared between donor and recipient were removed because their origin could not be assigned. Alloreactive clones required at least 2-fold expansion over unstimulated cells and minimum CFSE-low frequency of 0.002% (template counts) or 0.001% (read counts). Clones detected in sequenced pre-transplant spleen, lymph node, or MLR CFSE-low populations of the donor or recipient were defined as mappable. The cumulative frequency of alloreactive clones was calculated as a percentage of all sequences, weighted by copy number. TCRdb's version of the immuneACCESS table is confined to in-frame rearrangements and falls short of the full clone set. An unresolved V gene accounts for under half of the shortfall where checked; the remainder is of unknown origin. The DNA was the basis for D and trimming; V, J and clone size are from that table. In this sample the table shows 95,000 to 110,000 clones, about 87% of which occur a single time. The ten largest make up around 0.73% of the sample.

Sample time point, as interpreted from the label and publication: cells obtained before transplantation from donor or recipient. CD3+CD4+ and CD3+CD8+ populations were FACS-sorted from unstimulated pre-transplant donor and recipient cells taken from spleen or lymph nodes. This receptor was taken from a human donor who was the organ donor for an intestinal transplant. The sample was unstimulated CD4+ T cells sorted from spleen or lymph node cells, taken before transplant. This chain is built from TRBV5-1 and TRBJ2-1, with 9 bases in between that match TRBD2. The nucleotide sequence is TGCGCCAGCAGCTTAGCGGGAGGCCCACCCTCCTACAATGAGCAGTTCTTC. Its amino acids are CASSLAGGPPSYNEQFF.